One and the same sample provided the 3 T cell receptor beta chains below, sequenced in a study of post-analysis software for immune sequencing data. Findings and caveats of the study: Elevated frequency relative to controls characterized 4 or 5 TRBV segments in patients, TRBV5-6, TRBV5-1 and TRBV20-1 among them.

These TCRs are of unknown antigen specificity. The library was made from cDNA and included unique molecular identifiers. Using its own MiXCR run on the PCR reads, TCRdb lists one record per CDR3 protein. The sample has hundreds of thousands of distinct CDR3 sequences, roughly 30% seen once. Specimen: blood. The receptor set was obtained from a girl aged 5 to 17 with multiple sclerosis.

This clonotype was detected once. One end of the junction is discordant with germline, which a read error may explain. The chain links TRBV12-3 or TRBV12-4 to TRBJ2-3, with D perhaps TRBD2 (6 bases). This CDR3 is 16 amino acids long. DNA for the CDR3: TGTGCCAGCAGTTTTCGGCGGGGAGCGATCACAGATGCGCAGTATTTT. Translated: CASSFRRGAITDAQYF.

As concerns this clonotype: The junction shows a germline mismatch at one end, possibly a read error. V usage is TRBV5-1 and J usage is TRBJ1-1; 7 bases agree with TRBD1. The CDR3 has 15 residues. Germline values: CDR1 SGHRS, CDR2 YFSETQ. CDR3 loop: CASSLASTGLTEVFF. The DNA of the CDR3 is TGCGCCAGCAGCTTGGCCTCGACAGGGCTTACTGAAGTTTTCTTT.

The chain joins TRBV7-3 to TRBJ2-7; the match to TRBD1 covers 10 bases. V was clipped by 6 bases and J by 5 bases; unmatched bases: 7. Germline-derived CDR1 and CDR2 are SGHTA and FQGTGA. The CDR3 totals 14 residues. This CDR3 is CASSSGTGDHEQYF. In DNA form, the CDR3 reads TGTGCCAGCAGTTCCGGGACAGGGGACCACGAGCAGTACTTC. Using reference TRBV7-3 and TRBJ2-7 for the parts outside the CDR3, the full variable domain is GAGVSQTPSNKVTEKGKYVELRCDPISGHTALYWYRQSLGQGPEFLIYFQGTGAADDSGLPNDRFFAVRPEGSVSTLKIQRTERGDSAVYLCASSSGTGDHEQYFGPGTRLTVT.